This TCR beta chain was sequenced in a study of spatial heterogeneity in lung cancer. This clonotype was observed at least ten times. The CDR3 runs to 13 residues. V was pared by 6 bases and J by 0 bases, with 11 bases between. Looked up from germline, CDR1 is DFQATT and CDR2 is SNEGSKA (reference sequence). One entry per CDR3 protein results from TCRdb running MiXCR on the 5' RACE reads. Among roughly 48,000 distinct CDR3 sequences listed, 5.3% were seen once. Time point here: sample taken at primary tumor resection. The approximately 72 donors had untreated early-stage non-small cell lung cancer. This TCR derives from a male donor with early-stage non-small cell lung cancer. The chain links TRBV20-1 to TRBJ1-1; no firm D call. The source was PBMCs, collected at surgery. This CDR3 is CSAIDPLNTEAFF. The CDR3 DNA reads TGCAGTGCCATCGACCCCTTGAACACTGAAGCTTTCTTT.